This is a list of T cell receptor beta chains from one sample in a study of blood T cell repertoires in COVID-19. Clones were sequenced by immunoSEQ multiplex PCR, and TCRdb holds only the in-frame ones, with some missing. The sample lists about 140,000 clones; roughly 85% were seen once. Sequenced: peripheral blood. These receptors all stem from a human donor with acute or convalescent COVID-19. The donor label of this sample is uncertain. The CDR3 runs from the conserved cysteine through the conserved F or W. The order of the fields is J gene, V gene, clone size, D gene, CDR3 protein, CDR3 DNA. The D gene is left open where the match is weak. Not every row has a clone size; where given, it reads once, few, many or a size class.

j_gene: TRBJ2-1; v_gene: TRBV29-1; abundance: NA; d_gene: TRBD2; CDR3aa: CSVEGLAGGGSYNEQFF; CDR3nt: TGCAGCGTTGAAGGGCTAGCGGGAGGGGGGTCCTACAATGAGCAGTTCTTC
j_gene: TRBJ2-5; v_gene: TRBV5-4; abundance: NA; d_gene: TRBD2; CDR3aa: CASTSAGGQETQYF; CDR3nt: TGTGCCAGCACCTCAGCGGGGGGTCAAGAGACCCAGTACTTC
j_gene: TRBJ2-1; v_gene: TRBV2; abundance: NA; d_gene: NA; CDR3aa: CASSERGSEFF; CDR3nt: TGTGCCAGCAGTGAAAGGGGTTCGGAGTTCTTC
j_gene: TRBJ2-2; v_gene: TRBV7-2; abundance: once; d_gene: TRBD2; CDR3aa: CAGQGWTSGNFGELFF; CDR3nt: TGTGCCGGCCAGGGTTGGACTAGCGGAAATTTCGGGGAGCTGTTTTTT
j_gene: TRBJ1-1; v_gene: TRBV12-5; abundance: NA; d_gene: TRBD1; CDR3aa: CASASQGGGQVLTEAFF; CDR3nt: TGTGCTAGTGCCTCCCAGGGGGGTGGTCAAGTATTGACTGAAGCTTTCTTT
j_gene: TRBJ1-2; v_gene: TRBV14; abundance: NA; d_gene: TRBD1; CDR3aa: CASSHARTGDYGYTF; CDR3nt: TGTGCCAGCAGCCATGCTCGGACAGGGGACTATGGCTACACCTTC
j_gene: TRBJ2-1; v_gene: TRBV19; abundance: once; d_gene: NA; CDR3aa: CASTSLGSYNEQFF; CDR3nt: TGTGCCAGTACCTCCCTGGGCAGTTACAATGAGCAGTTCTTC
j_gene: TRBJ1-4; v_gene: TRBV19; abundance: NA; d_gene: TRBD1; CDR3aa: CASSISRGHEKLFF; CDR3nt: TGTGCCAGTAGTATCAGCAGGGGGCATGAAAAACTGTTTTTT
j_gene: TRBJ2-3; v_gene: TRBV11-3; abundance: NA; d_gene: NA; CDR3aa: CASSLGGSTDTQYF; CDR3nt: TGTGCCAGCAGCTTAGGCGGCAGCACAGATACGCAGTATTTT
j_gene: TRBJ2-1; v_gene: TRBV27; abundance: few; d_gene: NA; CDR3aa: CASSLPSGGINNNEQFF; CDR3nt: TGTGCCAGCAGTTTACCCAGCGGTGGGATTAATAACAATGAGCAGTTCTTC
j_gene: TRBJ2-7; v_gene: TRBV2; abundance: NA; d_gene: TRBD1; CDR3aa: CASSYGTGGSYEQYF; CDR3nt: TGTGCCAGCAGTTACGGGACAGGGGGCTCCTACGAGCAGTACTTC
j_gene: TRBJ1-2; v_gene: TRBV27; abundance: NA; d_gene: NA; CDR3aa: CASSLTSPNYGYTF; CDR3nt: TGTGCCAGCAGTCTGACATCTCCTAACTATGGCTACACCTTC
j_gene: TRBJ1-5; v_gene: TRBV3-1/TRBV3-2; abundance: NA; d_gene: TRBD1; CDR3aa: CASSGTGDQPQHF; CDR3nt: TGTGCCAGCAGTGGGACAGGGGATCAGCCCCAGCATTTT
j_gene: TRBJ1-4; v_gene: TRBV6-5; abundance: NA; d_gene: NA; CDR3aa: CASSYRRQRDEKLFF; CDR3nt: TGTGCCAGCAGTTACCGGAGACAGCGAGATGAAAAACTGTTTTTT
j_gene: TRBJ2-1; v_gene: TRBV7-3; abundance: NA; d_gene: NA; CDR3aa: CASSLTPNPVTNEQFF; CDR3nt: TGTGCCAGCAGCTTAACCCCAAACCCGGTTACGAATGAGCAGTTCTTC
j_gene: TRBJ2-2; v_gene: TRBV11-2; abundance: NA; d_gene: TRBD1; CDR3aa: CASTRTGLSRNTGELFF; CDR3nt: TGTGCCAGCACCAGGACAGGACTCTCTCGAAACACCGGGGAGCTGTTTTTT
j_gene: TRBJ2-2; v_gene: TRBV5-1; abundance: NA; d_gene: NA; CDR3aa: CASSLESGLAGELFF; CDR3nt: TGCGCCAGCAGCTTGGAGTCAGGGCTAGCCGGGGAGCTGTTTTTT
j_gene: TRBJ2-7; v_gene: TRBV28; abundance: NA; d_gene: NA; CDR3aa: CASSPPGQEQYF; CDR3nt: TGTGCCAGCAGTCCCCCCGGACAGGAGCAGTACTTC
j_gene: TRBJ1-5; v_gene: TRBV10-3; abundance: NA; d_gene: TRBD1; CDR3aa: CAISERTGGTPNDQPQHF; CDR3nt: TGTGCCATCAGTGAAAGGACAGGGGGCACCCCCAATGATCAGCCCCAGCATTTT
j_gene: TRBJ2-3; v_gene: TRBV3-1/TRBV3-2; abundance: NA; d_gene: TRBD2; CDR3aa: CASSTIGLAGRTDTQYF; CDR3nt: TGTGCCAGCAGCACTATTGGACTAGCGGGCCGCACAGATACGCAGTATTTT
j_gene: TRBJ2-7; v_gene: TRBV7-2; abundance: NA; d_gene: TRBD1; CDR3aa: CASSPELDRRPYEQYF; CDR3nt: TGTGCCAGCAGCCCCGAGTTGGACAGGCGTCCCTACGAGCAGTACTTC
j_gene: TRBJ2-2; v_gene: TRBV5-1; abundance: once; d_gene: TRBD2; CDR3aa: CASSLGSGSLNTGELFF; CDR3nt: TGCGCCAGCAGCTTGGGTAGCGGGAGCCTGAACACCGGGGAGCTGTTTTTT
j_gene: TRBJ1-5; v_gene: TRBV7-9; abundance: few; d_gene: NA; CDR3aa: CASSQHTGNNQPQHF; CDR3nt: TGTGCCAGCAGCCAGCATACCGGGAACAATCAGCCCCAGCATTTT
j_gene: TRBJ2-5; v_gene: TRBV5-8; abundance: NA; d_gene: TRBD1; CDR3aa: CASSRGQGAFETQYF; CDR3nt: TGTGCCAGCAGCCGGGGACAGGGGGCTTTTGAGACCCAGTACTTC
j_gene: TRBJ2-3; v_gene: TRBV28; abundance: NA; d_gene: TRBD2; CDR3aa: CASSRQLAGSSTDTQYF; CDR3nt: TGTGCCAGCAGTCGACAACTAGCGGGGTCTAGCACAGATACGCAGTATTTT
j_gene: TRBJ2-1; v_gene: TRBV24-1; abundance: NA; d_gene: TRBD1; CDR3aa: CATSDPRDRWSGQFF; CDR3nt: TGTGCCACCAGTGATCCCCGGGACAGGTGGTCCGGGCAGTTCTTC
j_gene: TRBJ1-1; v_gene: TRBV25-1; abundance: NA; d_gene: NA; CDR3aa: CASNGGWEAFF; CDR3nt: TGTGCCAGCAATGGGGGCTGGGAAGCTTTCTTT
j_gene: TRBJ1-6; v_gene: TRBV14; abundance: NA; d_gene: NA; CDR3aa: CASSQTGMSPLHF; CDR3nt: TGTGCCAGCAGCCAAACAGGGATGTCACCCCTCCACTTT
j_gene: TRBJ1-3; v_gene: TRBV25-1; abundance: once; d_gene: TRBD1; CDR3aa: CASHRQGQGDGTIYF; CDR3nt: TGTGCCAGCCATAGACAGGGACAAGGCGATGGGACCATATATTTT
j_gene: TRBJ2-3; v_gene: TRBV6-5; abundance: NA; d_gene: NA; CDR3aa: CASSRVQSTDTQYF; CDR3nt: TGTGCCAGCAGCAGGGTCCAAAGCACAGATACGCAGTATTTT
j_gene: TRBJ1-1; v_gene: TRBV18; abundance: NA; d_gene: NA; CDR3aa: CASSPDRSTTEAFF; CDR3nt: TGTGCCAGCTCACCAGACAGGAGTACAACTGAAGCTTTCTTT
j_gene: TRBJ2-2; v_gene: TRBV7-3; abundance: NA; d_gene: NA; CDR3aa: CASSQIRGGSKNTGELFF; CDR3nt: TGTGCCAGCAGCCAGATAAGGGGTGGTTCCAAGAACACCGGGGAGCTGTTTTTT
j_gene: TRBJ1-3; v_gene: TRBV6-2/TRBV6-3; abundance: NA; d_gene: NA; CDR3aa: CASSYGLTGNTIYF; CDR3nt: TGTGCCAGCAGTTACGGACTTACTGGAAACACCATATATTTT
j_gene: TRBJ2-1; v_gene: TRBV7-9; abundance: NA; d_gene: NA; CDR3aa: CASSLAGAFNNEQFF; CDR3nt: TGTGCCAGCAGCTTAGCGGGAGCTTTTAACAATGAGCAGTTCTTC
j_gene: TRBJ2-6; v_gene: TRBV27; abundance: NA; d_gene: NA; CDR3aa: CASSSPWKSRGRLPGANVLTF; CDR3nt: TGTGCCAGCAGTTCCCCGTGGAAGTCTCGGGGGAGGTTACCTGGGGCCAACGTCCTGACTTTC
j_gene: TRBJ1-2; v_gene: TRBV28; abundance: NA; d_gene: TRBD1; CDR3aa: CASTEDRGGYTF; CDR3nt: TGTGCCAGCACCGAAGACAGGGGTGGCTACACCTTC
j_gene: TRBJ1-5; v_gene: TRBV28; abundance: NA; d_gene: NA; CDR3aa: CASSWAGRSNQPQHF; CDR3nt: TGTGCCAGCAGTTGGGCGGGGAGAAGCAATCAGCCCCAGCATTTT
j_gene: TRBJ1-2; v_gene: TRBV7-8; abundance: NA; d_gene: NA; CDR3aa: CATGAKTNYGYTF; CDR3nt: TGTGCCACTGGGGCCAAAACTAACTATGGCTACACCTTC
j_gene: TRBJ1-6; v_gene: TRBV5-1; abundance: few; d_gene: NA; CDR3aa: CASSFDTYNSPLHF; CDR3nt: TGCGCCAGCAGCTTTGACACCTATAATTCACCCCTCCACTTT
j_gene: TRBJ1-1; v_gene: TRBV6-5; abundance: NA; d_gene: TRBD1; CDR3aa: CASSRGQGVNTEAFF; CDR3nt: TGTGCCAGCAGTAGGGGACAGGGGGTGAACACTGAAGCTTTCTTT
j_gene: TRBJ1-5; v_gene: TRBV5-1; abundance: few; d_gene: NA; CDR3aa: CASSRGDNQPQHF; CDR3nt: TGCGCCAGCAGCCGGGGTGACAATCAGCCCCAGCATTTT
j_gene: TRBJ2-1; v_gene: TRBV15; abundance: NA; d_gene: TRBD2; CDR3aa: CATSRPTSGNYNEQFF; CDR3nt: TGTGCCACCAGCAGACCTACTAGCGGGAACTACAATGAGCAGTTCTTC
j_gene: TRBJ1-2; v_gene: TRBV18; abundance: NA; d_gene: NA; CDR3aa: CASSPLSEGSNYGYTF; CDR3nt: TGTGCCAGCTCACCACTCTCCGAGGGCTCTAACTATGGCTACACCTTC
j_gene: TRBJ2-7; v_gene: TRBV6-2/TRBV6-3; abundance: NA; d_gene: NA; CDR3aa: CASSYGPTYEQYF; CDR3nt: TGTGCCAGCAGTTATGGCCCGACCTACGAGCAGTACTTC
j_gene: TRBJ1-4; v_gene: TRBV27; abundance: NA; d_gene: NA; CDR3aa: CASGGFGEKLFF; CDR3nt: TGTGCCAGCGGGGGCTTCGGGGAAAAACTGTTTTTT
j_gene: TRBJ2-3; v_gene: TRBV6-5; abundance: NA; d_gene: NA; CDR3aa: CASRGSSDTQYF; CDR3nt: TGTGCCAGCAGGGGCAGTTCAGATACGCAGTATTTT
j_gene: TRBJ2-4; v_gene: TRBV11-2; abundance: once; d_gene: NA; CDR3aa: CASSQFLAKNIQYF; CDR3nt: TGTGCCAGCAGCCAGTTCTTAGCCAAAAACATTCAGTACTTC
j_gene: TRBJ2-3; v_gene: TRBV7-2; abundance: NA; d_gene: NA; CDR3aa: CASLGSTDTQYF; CDR3nt: TGTGCCAGTCTCGGGAGCACAGATACGCAGTATTTT
j_gene: TRBJ1-2; v_gene: TRBV7-2; abundance: NA; d_gene: TRBD1; CDR3aa: CASSSPGQVHHGYTF; CDR3nt: TGTGCCAGCAGCTCACCGGGACAGGTTCATCACGGCTACACCTTC
j_gene: TRBJ1-1; v_gene: TRBV25-1; abundance: NA; d_gene: NA; CDR3aa: CASSERGSSNTEAFF; CDR3nt: TGTGCCAGCAGTGAAAGGGGGAGCTCGAACACTGAAGCTTTCTTT
j_gene: TRBJ1-6; v_gene: TRBV6-5; abundance: NA; d_gene: TRBD1; CDR3aa: CASSYDRGKSPLHF; CDR3nt: TGTGCCAGCAGTTACGACAGGGGGAAATCACCCCTCCACTTT
j_gene: TRBJ2-6; v_gene: TRBV7-9; abundance: NA; d_gene: TRBD2; CDR3aa: CASSPGLAVGSGANVLTF; CDR3nt: TGTGCCAGCAGCCCAGGACTAGCAGTAGGCTCTGGGGCCAACGTCCTGACTTTC
j_gene: TRBJ1-2; v_gene: TRBV7-9; abundance: few; d_gene: NA; CDR3aa: CASSLAVASYGYTF; CDR3nt: TGTGCCAGCAGCTTAGCGGTCGCCAGCTATGGCTACACCTTC
j_gene: TRBJ2-5; v_gene: TRBV6-5; abundance: NA; d_gene: NA; CDR3aa: CASSYSEGSQETQYF; CDR3nt: TGTGCCAGCAGTTACTCGGAGGGGAGCCAAGAGACCCAGTACTTC
j_gene: TRBJ1-5; v_gene: TRBV18; abundance: once; d_gene: NA; CDR3aa: CASSPRHLGSQPQHF; CDR3nt: TGTGCCAGCTCACCCCGACACCTCGGTTCTCAGCCCCAGCATTTT
j_gene: TRBJ2-4; v_gene: TRBV13; abundance: NA; d_gene: TRBD1; CDR3aa: CASSPRQGANIQYF; CDR3nt: TGTGCCAGCAGCCCTCGACAGGGGGCAAACATTCAGTACTTC
j_gene: TRBJ1-1; v_gene: TRBV28; abundance: once; d_gene: NA; CDR3aa: CASIQGRVVNTEAFF; CDR3nt: TGTGCCAGCATTCAGGGTCGTGTTGTTAACACTGAAGCTTTCTTT
j_gene: TRBJ2-3; v_gene: TRBV5-1; abundance: NA; d_gene: TRBD1; CDR3aa: CASSHGTASTDTQYF; CDR3nt: TGCGCCAGCAGCCATGGGACAGCTAGCACAGATACGCAGTATTTT
j_gene: TRBJ1-2; v_gene: TRBV3-1/TRBV3-2; abundance: NA; d_gene: TRBD1; CDR3aa: CASSHPGQDYGYTF; CDR3nt: TGTGCCAGCAGCCATCCGGGACAGGACTATGGCTACACCTTC